These 13 T cell receptor beta chains originate from one sample sequenced in a study of cytomegalovirus exposure and HLA in healthy donors. Vbeta (60) and Jbeta (13) primers were used in the PCR. Clones were sequenced by immunoSEQ multiplex PCR, and TCRdb holds only the in-frame ones, with some missing. This table has roughly 230,000 clones, 70% to 90% appearing once. Sample: PBMCs. The receptor set was obtained from a girl aged 2 to 9 in good health and CMV-seronegative.

The chain is built from TRBV7-2 and TRBJ2-7; 7 nucleotides agree with TRBD2. The V gene's germline CDR1 is SGHTA and CDR2 FQGNSA. This CDR3 contains 15 residues. V lost 1 base, J lost 7 bases, and 10 bases stayed unmatched. The CDR3 DNA reads TGTGCCAGCAGCTTAGTCGCGGGGGACCCCCGGGAGCAGTACTTC. Protein: CASSLVAGDPREQYF.

This clone was seen more than once but under ten times. The chain is built from TRBV6-5 and TRBJ1-4, with a possible D match to TRBD1 (5 bases). The germline V gene encodes CDR1 MNHEY and CDR2 SVGAGI. With 6 bases removed from V and 3 bases from J, the gap between germline ends came to 14 bases. This CDR3 has 15 amino acids. This CDR3 is CASSRAGVANEKLFF. The DNA of the CDR3 is TGTGCCAGCAGCCGAGCGGGGGTAGCTAATGAAAAACTGTTTTTT.

This chain links TRBV15 with TRBJ2-1; D is possibly TRBD2 (6 bases). The V gene's germline CDR1 is LNHNV and CDR2 YYDKDF (reference sequence). The CDR3 contains 15 residues. Trimming took off 0 bases at V and 7 bases at J, with 13 bases between the two ends. CDR3 nucleotides: TGTGCCACCAGCAGAGATCGGGAGACGGATAATGAGCAGTTCTTC. As protein: CATSRDRETDNEQFF.

The rearrangement links TRBV19 to TRBJ1-5; D might be TRBD1 (6 bases). Germline V lookup: CDR1 LNHDA, CDR2 SQIVND (reference sequence). The V gene lost 5 bases and the J gene lost 2 bases, with 10 bases spanning the gap. The CDR3 runs 14 residues. Written as DNA, the CDR3 is TGTGCCAGTAGTTCGGCAGGGGGCAATCAGCCCCAGCATTTT. This codes for CASSSAGGNQPQHF. Full variable domain (remainder filled in from reference TRBV19 and TRBJ1-5): DGGITQSPKYLFRKEGQNVTLSCEQNLNHDAMYWYRQDPGQGLRLIYYSQIVNDFQKGDIAEGYSVSREKKESFPLTVTSAQKNPTAFYLCASSSAGGNQPQHFGDGTRLSIL.

The chain carries TRBV6-1 and TRBJ2-3, with a weak D call TRBD2 (6 bases). The V gene lost 0 bases and the J gene lost 0 bases, with 10 bases spanning the gap. The CDR3 sequence is 16 residues long. Germline assignment: CDR1 MNHNS and CDR2 SASEGT. This CDR3 is CASSEAGGASTDTQYF. The CDR3 region has the DNA TGTGCCAGCAGTGAAGCGGGGGGTGCTAGCACAGATACGCAGTATTTT.

The genes are TRBV20-1 and TRBJ1-2, with TRBD1 as a possible D gene (6 bases). CDR3 length equals 11 residues. V was cut by 5 bases and J by 8 bases, with 12 bases left in between. The germline V gene encodes CDR1 DFQATT and CDR2 SNEGSKA (reference sequence). CDR3 sequence (DNA): TGCAGTGCTGACGAACAGGGAGGCTACACCTTC. The encoded protein is CSADEQGGYTF.

This chain joins TRBV30 and TRBJ1-5; D unclear. V lost 0 bases, J lost 7 bases, and 10 bases lay in between. Germline V gene sequence: CDR1 GTSNPN, CDR2 SVGIG (reference sequence). This CDR3 is built from 13 residues. The CDR3 DNA reads TGTGCCTGGAGTGTAAGAGCTAACCAGCCCCAGCATTTT. Residues: CAWSVRANQPQHF.

The rearrangement uses TRBV15 and TRBJ2-7; D is possibly TRBD2 (6 bases). The V end lost 0 bases, the J end lost 4 bases, and 10 bases lay between the germline ends. Germline assignment: CDR1 LNHNV and CDR2 YYDKDF (reference sequence). The CDR3 runs 14 residues. CDR3 sequence (DNA): TGTGCCACCAGCAGAGATTCTGGGAGGTACGAGCAGTACTTC. Its translation is CATSRDSGRYEQYF.

This chain uses TRBV20-1 with TRBJ1-2, with a possible D match to TRBD1 (5 bases). The germline V gene has CDR1 DFQATT and CDR2 SNEGSKA (reference sequence). Trimming stripped 8 bases from V and 2 bases from J, with 9 bases between. The CDR3 loop spans 11 amino acids. DNA of the CDR3: TGCAGTACCGGGGGGAACTATGGCTACACCTTC. It encodes CSTGGNYGYTF.

V usage is TRBV7-6 and J usage is TRBJ2-1; 11 bases line up with TRBD2. Germline V gene data show CDR1 as SGHVS and CDR2 as FNYEAQ. The CDR3 covers 15 residues. J gave up 10 bases and V 0 bases, and 5 bases lay outside the gene matches. CDR3 loop: CASSLAGGLADEQFF. The DNA for the CDR3 is TGTGCCAGCAGCTTAGCGGGGGGACTAGCGGACGAGCAGTTCTTC.

The chain uses TRBV25-1 and TRBJ2-4, with 7 nucleotides matching TRBD1. Germline V lookup: CDR1 MGHDK, CDR2 SYGVNS. J lost 6 bases, V lost 3 bases, and 11 bases had no gene match. CDR3 size: 16 residues. CDR3 amino acids: CASSDPRDRDPNIQYF. The DNA of the CDR3 is TGTGCCAGCAGTGACCCCCGGGACAGAGACCCAAACATTCAGTACTTC.

This clone was seen only once. This chain links TRBV7-6 with TRBJ2-1; possibly TRBD2 for D (5 bases). The CDR3 runs 16 residues. Germline CDR1 SGHVS, CDR2 FNYEAQ. V was pared by 5 bases and J by 7 bases, with 21 bases between. Here the CDR3 reads CASSPLVNGNGNEQFF. The CDR3 DNA follows: TGTGCCAGCAGCCCTCTCGTTAACGGGAACGGGAATGAGCAGTTCTTC.

This clone appeared a single time. This chain connects TRBV7-2 to TRBJ2-1, with 11 bases that match TRBD2. The germline gives CDR1 SGHTA, CDR2 FQGNSA. The V and J ends lost 1 base and 0 bases, in that order; junction bases with no gene match: 8. This CDR3 is 19 amino acids long. CDR3: CASSLVGLAGGVSYNEQFF. The CDR3 DNA sequence: TGTGCCAGCAGCTTAGTAGGGCTAGCGGGGGGCGTCTCCTACAATGAGCAGTTCTTC.